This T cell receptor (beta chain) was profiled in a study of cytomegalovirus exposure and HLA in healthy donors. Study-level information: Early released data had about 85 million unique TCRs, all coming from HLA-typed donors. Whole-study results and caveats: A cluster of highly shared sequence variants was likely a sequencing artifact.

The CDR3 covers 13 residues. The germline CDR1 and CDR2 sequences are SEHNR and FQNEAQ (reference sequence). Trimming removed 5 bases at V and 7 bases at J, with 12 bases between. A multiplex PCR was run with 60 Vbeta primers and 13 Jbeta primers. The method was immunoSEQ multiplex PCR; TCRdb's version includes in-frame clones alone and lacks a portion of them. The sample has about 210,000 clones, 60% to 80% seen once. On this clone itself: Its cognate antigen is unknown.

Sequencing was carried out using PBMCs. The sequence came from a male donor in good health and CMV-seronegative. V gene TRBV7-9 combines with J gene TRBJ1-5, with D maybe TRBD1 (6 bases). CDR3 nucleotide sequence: TGTGCCAGCAGCGTAATTGACAGGCAGCCCCAGCATTTT. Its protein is CASSVIDRQPQHF.